This TCR beta chain is drawn from a study of T cell responses to AZD1222 COVID-19 vaccine (dated by TCRdb to the early 2020s). Background on the whole study: A total of 240 or so trial participants underwent TCR sequencing, of whom under 220 had received two doses of AZD1222 and 26 had received two doses of the MenACWY control vaccine. Trial participants were enrolled by age into subgroups of 18-55, 56-69 and 70-plus years, and about 150, 27 and 61 TCR-sequenced participants, respectively, were included in these subgroups. What the study reported, not specific to this receptor: Because no samples from the day 14 peak response were available, repertoires could be characterized only after the peak T cell response. Conclusions about previously exposed vaccinees are limited because only five to seven AZD1222 recipients were SARS-CoV-2 seropositive at baseline. The 56-69-year group was small, and its depth increase did not reach significance, likely because of low power. CD4 TCRs associated with the vaccine covered the entire spike protein, and the dominant responses were in regions 160-218 and 743-854. Participants were mostly white British and included more females than males, and it was suggested by the authors that clonal diversity may have been underestimated. Spike-specific TCR breadth and depth rose significantly after two AZD1222 doses compared with day 0 and with MenACWY recipients. Reportedly, close to half of the unique spike-specific TCRs recognized epitopes lying outside the regions that are mutated in the B.1.351 and B.1.1.7 variants.

The CDR3 regions of human TCRbeta chains were analyzed by immunosequencing. The paper's data handling went like this. TCRs in the repertoires were compared against a reference library of SARS-CoV-2-specific TCRs that had been generated with the MIRA antigen-specificity platform. Breadth was defined as the fraction of unique TCRs that were SARS-CoV-2-associated, and depth was defined as the fraction of total T cells that were SARS-CoV-2-associated. Using the MIRA data, each spike-specific TCR was assigned both to the spike region to which the TCR was reactive and to a CD4 or CD8 class. Log10-transformed breadth and depth values were compared by one-way ANOVA with Sidak's multiple comparisons tests. The clones in this table, taken by TCRdb from immuneACCESS, are in-frame only. Not every clone is retained; where verified, under half of the shortfall comes from an unresolved V gene, and the cause of the rest is unknown. V, J and clone size derive from that table, while D and trimming were established from the DNA sequence. The sample table lists around 150,000 clones, around nine tenths of them with a count of one. The top ten clones comprise 4% of the sample.

Comment on this clone: The clone's antigen remains unknown. There are no base qualities to consult, and no much larger clone falls within one base.

What this sample's time point label stands for: about 28 days (+/-7) after the second vaccine dose. AZD1222 recipients given second doses at about 4 weeks or at about 12 weeks were pooled, since spike-specific TCR depth and breadth were not found to differ between the two schedules. The vaccinee samples were drawn from two UK trials, COV001 and COV002, one of which was a single-blind randomized controlled phase 2/3 trial testing AZD1222 (ChAdOx1 nCoV-19) in healthy adults. Trial participant PBMC samples were collected at day 0 and day 28 after the second dose for TCRbeta chain sequencing. The germline V gene (reference sequence) yields SEHNR for CDR1 and FQNEAQ for CDR2. V loses 1 base, J loses 9 bases, and the germline ends lie 13 bases apart. Counted from cysteine to phenylalanine, this CDR3 has 14 amino acids. Just the 42-base CDR3 DNA is kept, in frame starting at base 1.

Here the sequenced sample was peripheral blood, taken 28 days after the second AZD1222 dose. This clonotype originated in an adult who received the AZD1222 COVID-19 vaccine. In this chain, TRBV7-9 is recombined with TRBJ2-1, and TRBD1 may be the D gene, going by 5 matching bases. The CDR3 amino acid sequence is: CASSLVATVGEQFF. At the DNA level, the sequence is TGTGCCAGCAGCTTAGTGGCGACAGTAGGTGAGCAGTTCTTC.